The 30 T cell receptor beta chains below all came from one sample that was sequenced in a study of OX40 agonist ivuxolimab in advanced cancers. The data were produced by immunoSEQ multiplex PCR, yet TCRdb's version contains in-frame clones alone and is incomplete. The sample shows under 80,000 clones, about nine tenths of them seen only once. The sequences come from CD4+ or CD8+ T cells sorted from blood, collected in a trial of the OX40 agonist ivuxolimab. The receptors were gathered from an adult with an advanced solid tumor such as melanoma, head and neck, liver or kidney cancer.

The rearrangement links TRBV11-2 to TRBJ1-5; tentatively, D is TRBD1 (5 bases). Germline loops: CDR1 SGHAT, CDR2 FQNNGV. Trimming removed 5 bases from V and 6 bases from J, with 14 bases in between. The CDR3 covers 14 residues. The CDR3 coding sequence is TGTGCCAGCAGCCTAGGCCTGGGGCGTCAGCCCCAGCATTTT. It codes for CASSLGLGRQPQHF.

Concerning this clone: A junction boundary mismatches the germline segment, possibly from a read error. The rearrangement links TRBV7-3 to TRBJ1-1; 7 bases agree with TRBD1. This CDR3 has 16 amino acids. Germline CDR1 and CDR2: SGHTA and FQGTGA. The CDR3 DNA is TGTGCCAGCAGCATAACCCCCGGGACAGAGAACACTGAAGCTTTCTTT. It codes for CASSITPGTENTEAFF.

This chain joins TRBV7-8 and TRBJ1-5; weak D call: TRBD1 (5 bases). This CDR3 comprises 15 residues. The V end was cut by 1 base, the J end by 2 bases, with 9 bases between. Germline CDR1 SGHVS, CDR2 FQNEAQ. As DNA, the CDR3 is TGTGCCAGCAGCTTAGAGGGACTGCGCAATCAGCCCCAGCATTTT. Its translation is CASSLEGLRNQPQHF.

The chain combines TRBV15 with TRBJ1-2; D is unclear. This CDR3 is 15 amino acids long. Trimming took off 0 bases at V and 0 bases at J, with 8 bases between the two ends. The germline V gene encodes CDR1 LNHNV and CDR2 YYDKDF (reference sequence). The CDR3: CATSREARSNYGYTF. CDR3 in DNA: TGTGCCACCAGCAGAGAAGCCAGATCTAACTATGGCTACACCTTC.

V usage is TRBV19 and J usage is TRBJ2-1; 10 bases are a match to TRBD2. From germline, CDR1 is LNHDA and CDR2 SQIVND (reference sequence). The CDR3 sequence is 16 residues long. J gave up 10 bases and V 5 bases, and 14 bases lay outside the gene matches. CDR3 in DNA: TGTGCCAGTAGTCCCCGTGGAAGCGGGGGGGCGGGGGAGCAGTTCTTC. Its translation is CASSPRGSGGAGEQFF.

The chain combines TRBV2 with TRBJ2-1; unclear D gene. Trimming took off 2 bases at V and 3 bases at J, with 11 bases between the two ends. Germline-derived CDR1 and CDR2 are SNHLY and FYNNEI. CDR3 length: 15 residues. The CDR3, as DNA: TGTGCCAGCAGTGAATTGCCGGAGTACTACAATGAGCAGTTCTTC. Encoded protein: CASSELPEYYNEQFF.

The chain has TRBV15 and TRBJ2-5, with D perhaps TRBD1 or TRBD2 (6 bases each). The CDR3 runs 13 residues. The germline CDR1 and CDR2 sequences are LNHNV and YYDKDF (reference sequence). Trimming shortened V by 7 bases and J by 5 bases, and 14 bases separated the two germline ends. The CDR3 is CATKGGGGETQYF. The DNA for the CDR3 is TGTGCCACCAAGGGGGGCGGTGGGGAGACCCAGTACTTC.

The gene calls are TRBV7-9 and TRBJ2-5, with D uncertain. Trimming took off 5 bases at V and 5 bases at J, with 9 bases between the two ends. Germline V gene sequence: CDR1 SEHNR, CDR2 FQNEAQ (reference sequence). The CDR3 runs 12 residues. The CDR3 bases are TGTGCCAGCAGCCGTGTCCGGGAGACCCAGTACTTC. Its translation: CASSRVRETQYF.

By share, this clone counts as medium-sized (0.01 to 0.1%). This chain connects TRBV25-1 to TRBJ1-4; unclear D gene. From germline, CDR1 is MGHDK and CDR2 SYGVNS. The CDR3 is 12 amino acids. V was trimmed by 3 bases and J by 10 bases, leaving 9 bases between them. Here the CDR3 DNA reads TGTGCCAGCAGTGACCCGCCTGGAAAACTGTTTTTT. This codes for CASSDPPGKLFF.

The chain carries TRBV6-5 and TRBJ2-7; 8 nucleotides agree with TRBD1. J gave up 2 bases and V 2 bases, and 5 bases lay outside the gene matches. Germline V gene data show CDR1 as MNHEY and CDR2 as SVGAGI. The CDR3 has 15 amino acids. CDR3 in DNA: TGTGCCAGCAGTTACCGCGGGACAGGCGCCTACGAGCAGTACTTC. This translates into CASSYRGTGAYEQYF.

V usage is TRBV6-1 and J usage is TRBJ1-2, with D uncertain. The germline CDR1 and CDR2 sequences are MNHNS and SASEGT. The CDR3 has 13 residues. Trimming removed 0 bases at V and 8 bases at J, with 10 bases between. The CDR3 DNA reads TGTGCCAGCAGTGAAGCTTATGGAGAGGGCTACACCTTC. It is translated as CASSEAYGEGYTF.

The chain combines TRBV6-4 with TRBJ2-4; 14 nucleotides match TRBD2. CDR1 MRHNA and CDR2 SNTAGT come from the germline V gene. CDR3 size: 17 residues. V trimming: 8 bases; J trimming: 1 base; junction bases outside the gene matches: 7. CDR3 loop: CASPTSGRGGAKNIQYF. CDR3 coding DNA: TGTGCCAGCCCGACTAGCGGGAGGGGCGGGGCCAAAAACATTCAGTACTTC.

CDR3 amino acids: CASSVGLSTSGRPTYEQYF. DNA for the CDR3: TGTGCCAGCAGCGTAGGGCTCTCTACTAGCGGGAGGCCAACCTACGAGCAGTACTTC. The chain links TRBV9 to TRBJ2-7; 12 bases fit TRBD2. Germline V gene data show CDR1 as SGDLS and CDR2 as YYNGEE. Unmatched junction bases numbered 12, after V lost 0 bases and J lost 2 bases. CDR3 length: 19 amino acids.

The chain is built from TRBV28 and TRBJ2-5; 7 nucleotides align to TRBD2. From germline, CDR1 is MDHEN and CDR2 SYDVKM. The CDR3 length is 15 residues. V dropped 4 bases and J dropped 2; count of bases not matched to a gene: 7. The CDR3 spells CASSSNQRGQETQYF. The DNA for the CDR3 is TGTGCCAGCAGTTCCAATCAGCGGGGACAAGAGACCCAGTACTTC.

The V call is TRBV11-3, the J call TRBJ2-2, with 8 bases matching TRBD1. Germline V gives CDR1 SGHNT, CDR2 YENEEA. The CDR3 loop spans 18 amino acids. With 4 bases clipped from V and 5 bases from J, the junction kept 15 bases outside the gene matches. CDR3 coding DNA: TGTGCCAGCAGCTCCTCCGACAGGGGCCCACGTGGGACCGGGGAGCTGTTTTTT. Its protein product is CASSSSDRGPRGTGELFF.

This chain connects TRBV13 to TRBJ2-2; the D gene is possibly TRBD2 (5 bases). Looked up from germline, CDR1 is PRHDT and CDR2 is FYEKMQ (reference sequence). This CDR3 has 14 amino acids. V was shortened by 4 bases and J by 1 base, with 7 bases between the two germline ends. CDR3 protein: CASSSRGNTGELFF. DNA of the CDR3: TGTGCCAGCAGCTCCCGGGGGAACACCGGGGAGCTGTTTTTT.

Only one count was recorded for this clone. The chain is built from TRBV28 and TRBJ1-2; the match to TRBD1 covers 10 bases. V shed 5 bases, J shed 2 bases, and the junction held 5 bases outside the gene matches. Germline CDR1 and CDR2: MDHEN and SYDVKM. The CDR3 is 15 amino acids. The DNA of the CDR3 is TGTGCCAGCAGTCTAGGACAGGGGGGGAACTATGGCTACACCTTC. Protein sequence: CASSLGQGGNYGYTF.

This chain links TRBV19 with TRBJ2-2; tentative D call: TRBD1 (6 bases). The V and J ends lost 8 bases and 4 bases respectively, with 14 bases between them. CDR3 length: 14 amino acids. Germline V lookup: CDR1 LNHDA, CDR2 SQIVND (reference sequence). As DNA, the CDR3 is TGTGCCAGTCGACAGGACCCGGGCACCGGGGAGCTGTTTTTT. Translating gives CASRQDPGTGELFF.

CDR3 in amino acids: CASSLSGGELFF. The DNA of the CDR3 is TGCGCCAGCAGCTTGTCGGGCGGGGAGCTGTTTTTT. V gene TRBV5-1 combines with J gene TRBJ2-2; D call uncertain. The CDR3 totals 12 residues. With 1 base removed from V and 7 bases from J, the gap between germline ends came to 5 bases. CDR1 and CDR2 (germline): SGHRS, YFSETQ.

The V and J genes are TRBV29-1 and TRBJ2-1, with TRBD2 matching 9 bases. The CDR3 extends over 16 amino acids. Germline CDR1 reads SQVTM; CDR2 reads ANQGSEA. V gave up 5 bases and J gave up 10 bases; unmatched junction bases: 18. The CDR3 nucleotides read TGCAGCGTTAGTACTAGCGGGCCCGGACCAGTGAGGGAGCAGTTCTTC. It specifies CSVSTSGPGPVREQFF.

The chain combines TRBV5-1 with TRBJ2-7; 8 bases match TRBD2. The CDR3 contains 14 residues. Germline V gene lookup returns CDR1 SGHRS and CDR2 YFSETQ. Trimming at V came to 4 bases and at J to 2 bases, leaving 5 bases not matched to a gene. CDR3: CASSPSAGAYEQYF. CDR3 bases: TGCGCCAGCAGCCCTTCAGCGGGGGCCTACGAGCAGTACTTC.

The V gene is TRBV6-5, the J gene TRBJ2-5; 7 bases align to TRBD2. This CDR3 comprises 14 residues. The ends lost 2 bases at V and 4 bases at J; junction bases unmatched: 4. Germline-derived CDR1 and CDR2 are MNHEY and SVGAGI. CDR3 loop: CASSYRRESETQYF. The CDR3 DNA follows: TGTGCCAGCAGTTACAGGCGGGAGTCAGAGACCCAGTACTTC.

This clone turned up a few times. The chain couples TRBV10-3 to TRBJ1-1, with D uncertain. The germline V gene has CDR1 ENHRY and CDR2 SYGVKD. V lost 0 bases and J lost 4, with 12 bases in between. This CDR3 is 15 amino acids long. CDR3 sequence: CAISESTFRGTEAFF. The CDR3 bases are TGTGCCATCAGTGAGTCGACATTTCGGGGCACTGAAGCTTTCTTT.

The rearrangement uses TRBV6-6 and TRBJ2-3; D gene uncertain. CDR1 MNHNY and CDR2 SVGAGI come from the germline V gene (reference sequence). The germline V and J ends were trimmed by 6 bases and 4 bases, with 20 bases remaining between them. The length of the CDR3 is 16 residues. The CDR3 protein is CASSSTLQGPADTQYF. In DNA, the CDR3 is TGTGCCAGCAGCTCTACTTTACAAGGGCCTGCAGATACGCAGTATTTT.

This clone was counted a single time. The CDR3 sequence: CASSDGKGAGALQETQYF. CDR3 sequence (DNA): TGTGCCAGCAGTGATGGGAAGGGTGCCGGCGCCCTCCAAGAGACCCAGTACTTC. The gene calls are TRBV25-1 and TRBJ2-5; D unresolved. Germline values: CDR1 MGHDK, CDR2 SYGVNS. The CDR3 runs to 18 residues. With 3 bases removed from V and 1 base from J, the gap between germline ends came to 21 bases.

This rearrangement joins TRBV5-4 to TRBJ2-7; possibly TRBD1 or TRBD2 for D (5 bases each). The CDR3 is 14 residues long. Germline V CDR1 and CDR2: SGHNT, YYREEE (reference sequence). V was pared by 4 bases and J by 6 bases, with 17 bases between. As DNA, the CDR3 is TGTGCCAGCAGCCTGGGCCAGGGAGTGACCGAGCAGTACTTC. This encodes CASSLGQGVTEQYF. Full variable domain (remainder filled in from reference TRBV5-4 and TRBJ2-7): ETGVTQSPTHLIKTRGQQVTLRCSSQSGHNTVSWYQQALGQGPQFIFQYYREEENGRGNFPPRFSGLQFPNYSSELNVNALELDDSALYLCASSLGQGVTEQYFGPGTRLTVT.

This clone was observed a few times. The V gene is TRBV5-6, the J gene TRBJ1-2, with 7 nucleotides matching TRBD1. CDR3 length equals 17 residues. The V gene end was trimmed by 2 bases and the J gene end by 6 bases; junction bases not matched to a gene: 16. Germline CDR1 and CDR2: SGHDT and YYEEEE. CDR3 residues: CASSFTGTATLVNGYTF. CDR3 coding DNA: TGTGCCAGCAGCTTCACCGGGACAGCCACTCTCGTCAATGGCTACACCTTC.

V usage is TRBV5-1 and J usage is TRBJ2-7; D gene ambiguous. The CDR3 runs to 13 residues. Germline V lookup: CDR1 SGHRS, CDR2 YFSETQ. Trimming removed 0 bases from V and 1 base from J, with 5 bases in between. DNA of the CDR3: TGCGCCAGCAGCTTGGACGGATCCTACGAGCAGTACTTC. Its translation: CASSLDGSYEQYF.

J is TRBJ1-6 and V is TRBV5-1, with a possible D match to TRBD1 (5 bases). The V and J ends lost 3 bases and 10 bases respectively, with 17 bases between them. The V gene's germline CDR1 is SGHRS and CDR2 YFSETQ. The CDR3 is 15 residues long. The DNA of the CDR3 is TGCGCCAGCAGCTCGGGCAGACCCAGGGAGTCACCCCTCCACTTT. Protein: CASSSGRPRESPLHF.

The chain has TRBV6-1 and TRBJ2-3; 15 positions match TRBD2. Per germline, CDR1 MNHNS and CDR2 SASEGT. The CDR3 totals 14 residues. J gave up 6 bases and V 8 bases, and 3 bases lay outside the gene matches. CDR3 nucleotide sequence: TGTGCCAGCCTAGGGACTAGCGGGAGGGATACGCAGTATTTT. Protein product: CASLGTSGRDTQYF.